This T cell receptor (beta chain) is drawn from a study of blood T cell repertoires in COVID-19. At the level of the study: Researchers got acute and convalescent COVID-19 samples from the United States, Italy and Spain.

Germline lookup yields CDR1 MNHNS and CDR2 SASEGT. CDR3 length: 15 amino acids. Between the trimmed V and J ends, which lost 3 bases and 4 bases, there was a span of 15 bases. Source study methods: Reference gene primer amplification in the assay estimated nucleated cell counts. Here immunoSEQ multiplex PCR was the method, and the copy in TCRdb shows in-frame clones only, minus some. V and J calls and clone size are those listed in that table; D and trimming were worked out from the DNA. The profile covers about 360,000 clones, with 86% appearing a single time and roughly 6.6% taken by the ten largest. Those enrolled in Seattle joined during active infection and were followed longitudinally afterward.

The genes are TRBV6-1 and TRBJ1-2, with D possibly being TRBD1 (5 bases). The TCR was taken from a woman aged 60-75 years with COVID-19, enrolled during active disease. The sample was peripheral blood. The CDR3 bases are TGTGCCAGCAGTGATGGGGGAGGGGACTCCTATGGCTACACCTTC. This sequence encodes CASSDGGGDSYGYTF.